This is a list of T cell receptor beta chains from one sample in a study of cytotoxic CD8 clonotypes in ibrutinib-treated CLL. TCRdb's table, derived via immunoSEQ multiplex PCR, lists solely in-frame clones and lacks some. The sample lists about 35,000 clones, around 75% occurring once. The source was PBMCs, collected at disease progression, from a patient treated with ibrutinib. The origin of the receptors is a human donor with chronic lymphocytic leukemia. Both conserved end residues are part of each CDR3. Each record gives: V gene, clone size, D gene, CDR3 length, J gene, CDR3 DNA, CDR3 protein. A D gene is named only where the DNA matches it firmly. Part of the rows lack a size; the others show once, few, many or a class for expanded clones.

TRBV4-1	few	.	13	TRBJ2-1	TGCGCCAGCACCGCCGGGGTAGAAGGTGAGCAGTTCTTC	CASTAGVEGEQFF
TRBV6-1	once	.	11	TRBJ2-3	TGTGCCAGCCGTGGGAGAGATACGCAGTATTTT	CASRGRDTQYF
TRBV5-5	once	.	15	TRBJ1-2	TGTGCCAGCAGCTGGGTCCTCTTGGAGGGCGGGGGCTACACCTTC	CASSWVLLEGGGYTF
TRBV5-1	.	TRBD1	14	TRBJ2-1	TGCGCCAGCAGCTCGGGACAGGGGGCAAATGAGCAGTTCTTC	CASSSGQGANEQFF
TRBV4-1	few	TRBD1	14	TRBJ1-6	TGCGCCAGCAGCCAGGGGGCAGGGGGGTCACCCCTCCACTTT	CASSQGAGGSPLHF
TRBV19	few	TRBD1	16	TRBJ2-7	TGTGCCAGTAGTCCCCTTACCCGGGACAGCTCCTACGAGCAGTACTTC	CASSPLTRDSSYEQYF
TRBV29-1	.	.	14	TRBJ2-3	TGCAGCGGCCGGGAGGGGACAGGGTTAGATACGCAGTATTTT	CSGREGTGLDTQYF
TRBV6-6	once	.	12	TRBJ2-7	TGTGCCAGCAAAGGGGGGCAGTACGAGCAGTACTTC	CASKGGQYEQYF
TRBV5-1	few	.	11	TRBJ2-7	TGCGCCAGCAGCTTGGAATACGAGCAGTACTTC	CASSLEYEQYF
TRBV4-1	.	TRBD1	18	TRBJ2-1	TGCGCCAGCAGCCAAGGACCCCCAGGGGGCAGCTCCTACAATGAGCAGTTCTTC	CASSQGPPGGSSYNEQFF
TRBV7-9	once	.	15	TRBJ2-5	TGTGCCAGCAGCTTAGGGGACTGGCTCCCAGAGACCCAGTACTTC	CASSLGDWLPETQYF
TRBV19	.	TRBD1	16	TRBJ2-3	TGTGCCAGTAGTATAGATCCAGGGGGCCTGACAGATACGCAGTATTTT	CASSIDPGGLTDTQYF
TRBV11-3	.	TRBD1	16	TRBJ2-5	TGTGCCAGCAGCCCGGGACAGGGGGCTTTCAGAGAGACCCAGTACTTC	CASSPGQGAFRETQYF
TRBV29-1	few	.	13	TRBJ1-2	TGCAGCGCTGGCCTTGGGGAGGGGTATGGCTACACCTTC	CSAGLGEGYGYTF
TRBV25-1	.	.	15	TRBJ2-1	TGTGCCAGCAGTATCATCACCAGCTCCTACAATGAGCAGTTCTTC	CASSIITSSYNEQFF
TRBV5-4	.	.	13	TRBJ2-1	TGTGCCAGCAGCTTAGACATCTACAATGAGCAGTTCTTC	CASSLDIYNEQFF
TRBV20-1	.	TRBD1	11	TRBJ1-2	TGCAGTGCACGGACAGGGGCTGGCTACACCTTC	CSARTGAGYTF
TRBV5-1	.	.	15	TRBJ2-2	TGCGCCAGCAGCTTTATTAATTCGAACACCGGGGAGCTGTTTTTT	CASSFINSNTGELFF
TRBV18	.	TRBD2	15	TRBJ2-7	TGTGCCAGCTCACCACCGTCTAGCGGGGGGCACGAGCAGTACTTC	CASSPPSSGGHEQYF
TRBV5-1	.	.	14	TRBJ1-1	TGCGCCAGCAGCTTGGAACAGCTGAACACTGAAGCTTTCTTT	CASSLEQLNTEAFF
TRBV28	.	TRBD2	13	TRBJ2-5	TGTGCCAGCAGGCCGGGGGGAGAGGAGACCCAGTACTTC	CASRPGGEETQYF
TRBV15	.	TRBD2	15	TRBJ2-7	TGTGCCACCAGACTAGCGGGGGCCGAGTCCTACGAGCAGTACTTC	CATRLAGAESYEQYF
TRBV5-1	few	.	12	TRBJ1-2	TGCGCCAGCAGCTTGACAGGGTACGGCTACACCTTC	CASSLTGYGYTF
TRBV6-1	.	TRBD1	14	TRBJ2-7	TGTGCCAGCGGGGGACAGGTAGGGGTGTACGAGCAGTACTTC	CASGGQVGVYEQYF
TRBV29-1	.	.	12	TRBJ1-1	TGCAGCGTTGACCTGGGGGCTCACGAAGCTTTCTTT	CSVDLGAHEAFF
TRBV5-8	.	.	12	TRBJ2-1	TGTGCCAGCGACCTAGACTATTATGAGCAGTTCTTC	CASDLDYYEQFF
TRBV5-1	few	TRBD1	17	TRBJ2-5	TGCGCCAGCAGCTTCGGTGCGGTTACAGGGGGCGAAGAGACCCAGTACTTC	CASSFGAVTGGEETQYF
TRBV9	.	TRBD1	14	TRBJ1-2	TGTGCCAGCAGCGTGCGTTCAGGGGGCTATGGCTACACCTTC	CASSVRSGGYGYTF
TRBV27	.	.	14	TRBJ1-6	TGTGCCAGCAGTGAGAGGGGGGCCGGCTCACCCCTCCACTTT	CASSERGAGSPLHF
TRBV6-5	.	.	16	TRBJ1-1	TGTGCCAGCAGTTACTTCGGCAGGGGCCGGGACACTGAAGCTTTCTTT	CASSYFGRGRDTEAFF
TRBV4-2	.	.	12	TRBJ1-1	TGTGCCAGCAGCCGGGATGGGACTGAAGCTTTCTTT	CASSRDGTEAFF
TRBV6-5	.	TRBD1	15	TRBJ1-4	TGTGCCAGCAGTCGACAGGGGGCGTATGGTGAAAAACTGTTTTTT	CASSRQGAYGEKLFF
TRBV5-1	.	.	12	TRBJ2-5	TGCGCCAGCAGCTTGGGACAAGAGACCCAGTACTTC	CASSLGQETQYF
TRBV11-2	.	.	15	TRBJ2-7	TGCGCCAGCAGCCCGGGGACGGGGGAAGGATACGAGCAGTACTTC	CASSPGTGEGYEQYF
TRBV7-9	.	TRBD1	14	TRBJ1-6	TGTGCCAGCAGACAAGGGGGCGGAAATTCACCCCTCCACTTT	CASRQGGGNSPLHF
TRBV6-1	.	.	14	TRBJ2-1	TGTGCCAGCACCCTAAGCAGGGTCCAAAATGAGCAGTTCTTC	CASTLSRVQNEQFF
TRBV6-1	few	.	12	TRBJ1-5	TGTGCCAGCAGTAAAGGGACTCAGCCCCAGCATTTT	CASSKGTQPQHF
TRBV6-1	.	.	15	TRBJ2-7	TGTGCCAGCACCGGGTGGGGGTCTCCCTCCTACGAGCAGTACTTC	CASTGWGSPSYEQYF
TRBV6-5	.	.	13	TRBJ2-5	TGTGCCAGCAGTTACTCGTCCGGGACCCTCGCCTACTTC	CASSYSSGTLAYF
TRBV5-1	medium-sized	.	10	TRBJ2-7	TGCGCCAGCAGCTTGTACGAGCAGTACTTC	CASSLYEQYF